The T cell receptor beta chain under discussion was sequenced for a study of T cell repertoires in cytomegalovirus infection. To note about this clonotype: Its antigen remains unknown.

The CDR3 consists of 15 residues. Germline loops: CDR1 SGHRS, CDR2 YFSETQ. Trimming removed 2 bases at V and 1 base at J, with 12 bases between. In TCRdb, the reads were re-called with MiXCR into one record per CDR3 protein. Of 570,000 or so distinct CDR3 sequences in the sample, 40% were seen once. This sequence was found in a human donor in good health (CMV status not recorded). Some clones in this sample may be carry-over from other donors' samples. This chain links TRBV5-1 with TRBJ2-5, with D maybe TRBD2 (5 bases). The input for sequencing was cultured PBMCs, taken from culture after CMV antigen stimulation. CDR3 amino acids: CASSFRGLFQETQYF. CDR3 sequence (DNA): TGCGCCAGCAGCTTCAGAGGGCTCTTCCAAGAGACCCAGTACTTC.